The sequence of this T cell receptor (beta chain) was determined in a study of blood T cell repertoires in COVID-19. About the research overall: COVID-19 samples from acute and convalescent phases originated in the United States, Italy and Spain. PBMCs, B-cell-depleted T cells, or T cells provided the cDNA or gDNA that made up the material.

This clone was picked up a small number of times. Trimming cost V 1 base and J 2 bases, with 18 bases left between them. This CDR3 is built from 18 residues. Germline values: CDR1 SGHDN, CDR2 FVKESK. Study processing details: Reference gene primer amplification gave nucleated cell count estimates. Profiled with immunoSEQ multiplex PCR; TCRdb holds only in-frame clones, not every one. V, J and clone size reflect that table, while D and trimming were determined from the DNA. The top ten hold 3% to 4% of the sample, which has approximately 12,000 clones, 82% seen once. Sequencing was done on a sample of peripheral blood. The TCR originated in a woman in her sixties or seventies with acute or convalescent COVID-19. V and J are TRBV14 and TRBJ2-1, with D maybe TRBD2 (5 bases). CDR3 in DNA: TGTGCCAGCAGCCAAGCCTCCCCTAGAGGGCCTACCTACAATGAGCAGTTCTTC. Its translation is CASSQASPRGPTYNEQFF.